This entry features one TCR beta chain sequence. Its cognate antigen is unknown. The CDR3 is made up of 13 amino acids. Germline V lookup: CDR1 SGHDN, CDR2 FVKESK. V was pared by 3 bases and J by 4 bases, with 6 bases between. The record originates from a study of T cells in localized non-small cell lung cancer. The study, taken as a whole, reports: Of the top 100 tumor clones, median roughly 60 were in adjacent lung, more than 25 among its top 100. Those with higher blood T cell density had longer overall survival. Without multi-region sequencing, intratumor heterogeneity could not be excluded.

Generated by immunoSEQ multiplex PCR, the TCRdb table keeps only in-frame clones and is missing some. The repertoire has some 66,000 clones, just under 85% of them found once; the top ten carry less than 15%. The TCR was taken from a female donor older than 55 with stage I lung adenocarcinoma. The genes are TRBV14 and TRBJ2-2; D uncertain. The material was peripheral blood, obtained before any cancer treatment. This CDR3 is CASSQLATGELFF. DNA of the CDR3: TGTGCCAGCAGCCAGTTGGCCACCGGGGAGCTGTTTTTT. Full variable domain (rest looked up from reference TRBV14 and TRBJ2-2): EAGVTQFPSHSVIEKGQTVTLRCDPISGHDNLYWYRRVMGKEIKFLLHFVKESKQDESGMPNNRFLAERTGGTYSTLKVQPAELEDSGVYFCASSQLATGELFFGEGSRLTVL.